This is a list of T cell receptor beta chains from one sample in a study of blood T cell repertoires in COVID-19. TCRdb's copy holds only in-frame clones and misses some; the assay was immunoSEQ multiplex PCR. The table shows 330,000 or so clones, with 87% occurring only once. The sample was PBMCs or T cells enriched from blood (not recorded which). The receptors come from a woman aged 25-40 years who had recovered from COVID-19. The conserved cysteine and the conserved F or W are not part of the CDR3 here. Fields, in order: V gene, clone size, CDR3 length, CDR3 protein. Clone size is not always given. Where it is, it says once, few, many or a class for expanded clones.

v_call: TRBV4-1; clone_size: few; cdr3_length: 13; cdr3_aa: ASSQVREDTGELF
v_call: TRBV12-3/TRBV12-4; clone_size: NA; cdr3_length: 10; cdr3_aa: ASSPVEETQY
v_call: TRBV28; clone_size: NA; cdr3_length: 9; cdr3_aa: ASSLSVEQF
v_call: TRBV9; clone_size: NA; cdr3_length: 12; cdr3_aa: ASSVGRLGTEAF
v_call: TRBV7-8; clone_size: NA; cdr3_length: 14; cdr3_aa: ASSFSRSGDTGELF
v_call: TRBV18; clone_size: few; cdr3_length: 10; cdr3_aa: ASSPLGGGYT
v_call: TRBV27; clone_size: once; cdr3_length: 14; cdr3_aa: ASSTLAGEGSYEQY
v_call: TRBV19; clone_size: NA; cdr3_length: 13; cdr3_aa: ASSLTSGRSHEQF
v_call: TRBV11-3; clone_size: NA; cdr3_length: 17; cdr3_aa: ASSPGGGTSGSAQETQY
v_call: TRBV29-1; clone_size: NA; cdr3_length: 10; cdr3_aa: SVEQGTNEQF
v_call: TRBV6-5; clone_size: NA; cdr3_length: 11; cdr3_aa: ASRQGGNTEAF
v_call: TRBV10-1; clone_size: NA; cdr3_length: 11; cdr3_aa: AMKGAHRDTQY
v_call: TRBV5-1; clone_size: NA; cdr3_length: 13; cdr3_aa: ASSFRGYSTDTQY
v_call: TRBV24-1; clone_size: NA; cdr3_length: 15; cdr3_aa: ATSSTPVTGGSNEQF
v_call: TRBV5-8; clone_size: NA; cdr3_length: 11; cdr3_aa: ASSPQGQETQY
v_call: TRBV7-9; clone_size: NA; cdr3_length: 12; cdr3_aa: ASSQQGGGSPLH